Listed below are T cell receptor beta chains from one sample, sequenced in a study of T cells in Graves' hyperthyroidism and ophthalmopathy. From the multiplex PCR reads, TCRdb called clonotypes with MiXCR, one entry per CDR3 protein. In the table there are 220,000 or so distinct CDR3 sequences, around 15% of which are singletons. The sample consisted of blood. All receptors come from a woman between 18 and 29 years old with Graves' ophthalmopathy. The CDR3 runs from the conserved cysteine through the conserved F or W.

v_call: TRBV5-1; cdr3_aa: CASSRGRTGELFF
v_call: TRBV6-1; cdr3_aa: CASSEGRNTEAFF
v_call: TRBV20-1; cdr3_aa: CSARVGSRGEQYF
v_call: TRBV18; cdr3_aa: CASSNRGGTEAFF
v_call: TRBV20-1; cdr3_aa: CSAKDRPAGPQHF
v_call: TRBV12-5; cdr3_aa: CASGIPRDRGNEQFF
v_call: TRBV6-1; cdr3_aa: CASQPGQGSREQYF
v_call: TRBV7-2; cdr3_aa: CASSVRRGEGGYPPFRGTTDTQYF
v_call: TRBV5-1; cdr3_aa: CASSPYLRGNTEAFF
v_call: TRBV20-1; cdr3_aa: CSAPLTAYGYTF
v_call: TRBV7-6; cdr3_aa: CASSLTWGTSAYNEQFF
v_call: TRBV20-1; cdr3_aa: CSASPTSGSSEQFF
v_call: TRBV7-6; cdr3_aa: CASSYTQGVATGELFF
v_call: TRBV6-2/TRBV6-3; cdr3_aa: CASATLSYEQYF
v_call: TRBV18; cdr3_aa: CASSEGRGYTEAFF
v_call: TRBV5-8; cdr3_aa: CASSTGGGALYEQYF
v_call: TRBV12-5; cdr3_aa: CASGLGGGGYEQFF
v_call: TRBV28; cdr3_aa: CASTIGGGYSPLHF
v_call: TRBV19; cdr3_aa: CASSRHAKTEAFF
v_call: TRBV29-1; cdr3_aa: CSCLPHPGSTEAFF
v_call: TRBV6-1; cdr3_aa: CASSDIAGGNTDTQYF
v_call: TRBV19; cdr3_aa: CASSIGGGQGGQPQHF
v_call: TRBV20-1; cdr3_aa: CSARDAMAGDYEQYF
v_call: TRBV27; cdr3_aa: CASIPIGGNTEAFF
v_call: TRBV7-2; cdr3_aa: CASSLDPDWGLYF
v_call: TRBV6-1; cdr3_aa: CASRRSGTSYNEQFF
v_call: TRBV20-1; cdr3_aa: CSARSGGVDTQYF
v_call: TRBV19; cdr3_aa: CASSPWGGQYNEQFF
v_call: TRBV20-1; cdr3_aa: CSAPPPTSGTYEQYF
v_call: TRBV7-3; cdr3_aa: CASRSTGQGAGETQYF
v_call: TRBV2; cdr3_aa: CASKGQGLAGANLYEQYF
v_call: TRBV11-3; cdr3_aa: CASTPYMRGQPYEQYF
v_call: TRBV10-3; cdr3_aa: CAISGSGSVYEQYF
v_call: TRBV20-1; cdr3_aa: CSATRDRGAEAFF
v_call: TRBV20-1; cdr3_aa: CSAPSGGTTWEQYF
v_call: TRBV27; cdr3_aa: CASSEDRRSTGELFF
v_call: TRBV7-9; cdr3_aa: CASSSPNSPLHF
v_call: TRBV4-3; cdr3_aa: CASSQEVGGRYTDTQYF
v_call: TRBV12-3/TRBV12-4; cdr3_aa: CASTREGSPLHF
v_call: TRBV2; cdr3_aa: CASSPPTGRAAQPQHF
v_call: TRBV9; cdr3_aa: CASSRTVSGNTEAFF
v_call: TRBV10-3; cdr3_aa: CAISSSMNEQYF
v_call: TRBV9; cdr3_aa: CASSPDGKNTEAFF
v_call: TRBV20-1; cdr3_aa: CSARGGATNEKLFF
v_call: TRBV18; cdr3_aa: CASSPETGVGYTF